Listed here are 20 T cell receptor beta chains from one sample, sequenced in a study of cytotoxic CD8 clonotypes in ibrutinib-treated CLL. The assay was immunoSEQ multiplex PCR, and TCRdb's table has in-frame clones only and misses some. The sample lists fewer than 35,000 clones, roughly 69% occurring once. The specimen comprised PBMCs, sampled after 24 months of ibrutinib treatment. The receptors were sampled from a human donor with chronic lymphocytic leukemia.

The chain uses TRBV30 and TRBJ2-2; 11 nucleotides align to TRBD1. This CDR3 has 15 residues. V lost 3 bases, J lost 8 bases, and 8 bases stayed unmatched. Germline values: CDR1 GTSNPN, CDR2 SVGIG (reference sequence). The CDR3 region has the DNA TGTGCCTGGAGACCCAGGACAGGGGGCATGGGGGAGCTGTTTTTT. This gives the protein CAWRPRTGGMGELFF.

This clone has a count of ten or more. The genes are TRBV27 and TRBJ1-1, with 8 bases that match TRBD1. Germline CDR1 MNHEY, CDR2 SMNVEV (reference sequence). V shed 6 bases and J 8 bases; nucleotides not matched to a gene: 11. The CDR3 is made up of 14 amino acids. This CDR3 is CASSQPDRVLEAFF. As DNA, the CDR3 is TGTGCCAGCAGCCAACCGGACAGGGTGCTCGAAGCTTTCTTT.

Here the CDR3 DNA reads TGTGCCAGCAGCTGGGCCCAGGGCGATCAGCCCCAGCATTTT. Its protein is CASSWAQGDQPQHF. J is TRBJ1-5 and V is TRBV7-8; a possible D gene is TRBD1 (5 bases). V lost 4 bases, J lost 5 bases, and 12 bases lay in between. The length of the CDR3 is 14 residues. CDR1 and CDR2 (germline): SGHVS, FQNEAQ.

V gene TRBV7-2 combines with J gene TRBJ2-5; a possible D gene is TRBD1 (7 bases). V was cut by 5 bases and J by 3 bases, with 13 bases left in between. The CDR3 runs to 14 residues. CDR1 SGHTA and CDR2 FQGNSA come from the germline V gene. Here the CDR3 reads CASSIAGQKETQYF. The CDR3 region has the DNA TGTGCCAGCAGCATCGCGGGACAGAAAGAGACCCAGTACTTC.

This chain joins TRBV5-1 and TRBJ2-7; 8 nucleotides agree with TRBD2. The J segment lost 7 bases and the V segment lost 2 bases, leaving 11 bases of the junction unmatched. Germline lookup yields CDR1 SGHRS and CDR2 YFSETQ. The CDR3 is made up of 15 amino acids. The CDR3 sequence is CASSFSTGLGGEQYF. CDR3 nucleotides: TGCGCCAGCAGCTTCAGTACGGGACTAGGAGGGGAGCAGTACTTC.

This clone has a handful of counts. This rearrangement joins TRBV5-8 to TRBJ1-5; the D gene is possibly TRBD1 (5 bases). This CDR3 has 15 amino acids. Germline CDR1 and CDR2: SGHTS and YDEGEE. V was clipped by 1 base and J by 1 base, with 9 bases between them. Here the CDR3 reads CASSLYGASNQPQHF. The CDR3 DNA reads as TGTGCCAGCAGCTTGTACGGGGCGAGCAATCAGCCCCAGCATTTT. The variable domain in full, with the rest retrieved from reference TRBV5-8 and TRBJ1-5, is EAGVTQSPTHLIKTRGQQATLRCSPISGHTSVYWYQQALGLGLQFLLWYDEGEERNRGNFPPRFSGRQFPNYSSELNVNALELEDSALYLCASSLYGASNQPQHFGDGTRLSIL.

The gene calls are TRBV11-3 and TRBJ2-7, with 9 bases aligning to TRBD1. The length of the CDR3 is 14 residues. Germline-derived CDR1 and CDR2 are SGHNT and YENEEA. Trimming at V came to 6 bases and at J to 6 bases, leaving 9 bases not matched to a gene. In DNA form, the CDR3 reads TGTGCCAGCAGTCCGGGACAGGGATCGAGCGAGCAGTACTTC. This codes for CASSPGQGSSEQYF. Using reference TRBV11-3 and TRBJ2-7 for the parts outside the CDR3, the full variable domain is EAGVVQSPRYKIIEKKQPVAFWCNPISGHNTLYWYLQNLGQGPELLIRYENEEAVDDSQLPKDRFSAERLKGVDSTLKIQPAELGDSAVYLCASSPGQGSSEQYFGPGTRLTVT.

This clone has a handful of counts. The chain combines TRBV5-4 with TRBJ2-3; 11 nucleotides match TRBD2. J lost 0 bases, V lost 4 bases, and 4 bases had no gene match. Germline-derived CDR1 and CDR2 are SGHNT and YYREEE (reference sequence). The CDR3 runs to 16 residues. DNA of the CDR3: TGTGCCAGCAGCGGACGACTAGCGGGGAGCACAGATACGCAGTATTTT. This gives the protein CASSGRLAGSTDTQYF.

The chain couples TRBV27 to TRBJ2-2; 7 bases are a match to TRBD1. CDR1 and CDR2 (germline): MNHEY, SMNVEV (reference sequence). The CDR3 is 16 amino acids. V lost 2 bases to trimming and J lost 4 bases; unmatched junction nucleotides: 7. The CDR3 bases are TGTGCCAGCAGTTTAAGACAGGGTCCCCCCACCGGGGAGCTGTTTTTT. Amino acids: CASSLRQGPPTGELFF.

The chain links TRBV15 to TRBJ1-5; D is unclear. CDR1 LNHNV and CDR2 YYDKDF come from the germline V gene (reference sequence). Trimming left V 0 bases short and J 9 bases short, with 12 bases between. The CDR3 loop spans 14 amino acids. The CDR3 nucleotides are TGTGCCACCAGCAGAGATAAAGGGTATGGGCCCCAGCATTTT. Its translation: CATSRDKGYGPQHF.

This rearrangement joins TRBV4-3 to TRBJ2-2; D gene uncertain. Trimming took off 4 bases at V and 0 bases at J, with 9 bases between the two ends. The germline V gene has CDR1 LGHNA and CDR2 YSLEER. The CDR3 runs 15 residues. The CDR3 DNA follows: TGCGCCAGCAGCCTCGGAGCAGCGAACACCGGGGAGCTGTTTTTT. Translation gives CASSLGAANTGELFF.

This clone was detected only a few times. The chain links TRBV6-6 to TRBJ1-2; a possible D gene is TRBD1 (6 bases). This CDR3 has 13 amino acids. V was trimmed by 5 bases and J by 8 bases, leaving 15 bases between them. The V gene's germline CDR1 is MNHNY and CDR2 SVGAGI (reference sequence). For the CDR3, the DNA is TGTGCCAGCAGTGCACAGGGTCCTGGGGGCTACACCTTC. Translating it yields CASSAQGPGGYTF.

CDR3: CASSRNAGSQLNSNQPQHF. The CDR3 DNA sequence: TGTGCCAGCAGCCGAAACGCGGGTTCCCAGTTGAATAGCAATCAGCCCCAGCATTTT. The genes are TRBV5-6 and TRBJ1-5; D is undetermined. CDR3 length: 19 residues. In germline, CDR1 is SGHDT, CDR2 YYEEEE. Trimming stripped 4 bases from V and 0 bases from J, with 23 bases between.

The count of this clone is one. The genes are TRBV6-5 and TRBJ1-2, with D unclear. Trimming took off 5 bases at V and 7 bases at J, with 17 bases between the two ends. The CDR3 runs to 14 residues. Germline CDR1 and CDR2: MNHEY and SVGAGI. In DNA form, the CDR3 reads TGTGCCAGCAGTCCGGAGGACCTCACTCGTGGCTACACCTTC. Translating gives CASSPEDLTRGYTF.

The chain carries TRBV5-1 and TRBJ2-3; the match to TRBD1 covers 7 bases. CDR3 length: 14 residues. The trim removed 0 bases at V and 4 bases at J, leaving 2 bases unmatched. Germline V gene sequence: CDR1 SGHRS, CDR2 YFSETQ. The CDR3 DNA sequence: TGCGCCAGCAGCTTGGAAACAGGGGCAGATACGCAGTATTTT. Translating gives CASSLETGADTQYF.

This chain joins TRBV28 and TRBJ2-7; no firm D call. The CDR3 totals 12 residues. The V end was cut by 4 bases, the J end by 2 bases, with 6 bases between. Germline CDR1 and CDR2: MDHEN and SYDVKM. In nucleotides, the CDR3 is TGTGCCAGCAGTTCCTCAACCTACGAGCAGTACTTC. Encoded protein: CASSSSTYEQYF.

V gene TRBV2 combines with J gene TRBJ2-5, with TRBD2 matching over 8 bases. The CDR3 spans 13 residues. Germline V lookup: CDR1 SNHLY, CDR2 FYNNEI. J lost 11 bases, V lost 3 bases, and 8 bases had no gene match. The CDR3 DNA sequence: TGTGCCAGCAGTGAGCCCGGGACTAGAAAACAGTACTTC. This sequence encodes CASSEPGTRKQYF.

This sequence joins TRBV19 and TRBJ2-1; D gene ambiguous. The CDR3 sequence is 11 residues long. Germline V gives CDR1 LNHDA, CDR2 SQIVND (reference sequence). The V end was cut by 3 bases, the J end by 12 bases, with 9 bases between. The CDR3 loop is CASSIGRGQFF. The CDR3 coding sequence is TGTGCCAGTAGTATCGGACGAGGGCAGTTCTTC.

The V gene is TRBV25-1, the J gene TRBJ2-2, with no clear D. Trimming took off 0 bases at V and 7 bases at J, with 12 bases between the two ends. The CDR3 loop spans 15 amino acids. Germline CDR1 and CDR2: MGHDK and SYGVNS. In nucleotides, the CDR3 is TGTGCCAGCAGTGAATACGGCCGTACGGGCGGGGAGCTGTTTTTT. This translates into CASSEYGRTGGELFF.

The V and J genes are TRBV7-9 and TRBJ2-3; D ambiguous. Germline values: CDR1 SEHNR, CDR2 FQNEAQ (reference sequence). The CDR3 loop spans 16 amino acids. The V and J ends lost 1 base and 2 bases respectively, with 13 bases between them. The chain's CDR3 is CASSLGTGLVTDTQYF. CDR3 DNA sequence: TGTGCCAGCAGCTTAGGTACTGGGCTAGTCACAGATACGCAGTATTTT.